This T cell receptor beta chain emerged from a study of beta chain features in type 1 diabetes. Study-wide results and limits: A greater similarity of naive, central memory and Treg TCRB repertoires was seen among patients than among healthy donors.

The germline gives CDR1 SGHDT, CDR2 YYEEEE. The CDR3 covers 17 residues. V shed 2 bases and J shed 4 bases, with 19 bases lying between them. What was sequenced were expressed TCRB transcripts, since all of the isolated RNA had been reverse transcribed. Assay used: immunoSEQ multiplex PCR; TCRdb lists only in-frame clones, some missing. This sample has approximately 18,000 clones; around 50% occur once, and the top ten carry approximately 0.4%. Of note for this clone: Antigen specificity is unknown.

The chain recombines TRBV5-6 with TRBJ2-1, with D possibly matching TRBD2 (5 bases). The sample was stem cell memory CD4+ T cells from blood. This receptor was identified in a man younger than 30 in good health. The CDR3: CASSFGSTWEQYNEQFF. The DNA for the CDR3 is TGTGCCAGCAGCTTTGGTAGCACCTGGGAGCAATACAATGAGCAGTTCTTC.